The 26 T cell receptor beta chains reported below all come from one sample, sequenced in a study of blood T cell repertoires in COVID-19. The table came from immunoSEQ multiplex PCR; TCRdb's copy has only in-frame clones and leaves some out. Of tens of thousands of clones in the sample, approximately 94% are singletons; the top ten hold about 0.34%. The source material was peripheral blood. These receptors all come from a man aged 45 to 65 with COVID-19, enrolled during active disease.

The chain links TRBV18 to TRBJ2-1; tentatively, D is TRBD2 (6 bases). The germline V gene has CDR1 KGHSH and CDR2 LQKENI. V lost 6 bases and J 2 bases, leaving 11 bases between the germline ends. This CDR3 comprises 14 residues. CDR3 in amino acids: CASSSGVAYNEQFF. As DNA, the CDR3 is TGTGCCAGCTCTTCGGGGGTGGCCTACAATGAGCAGTTCTTC.

CDR3 sequence (DNA): TGCAGCGTTGAAGAGCTACAGGGGACAGCCAAAAACATTCAGTACTTC. Translating it yields CSVEELQGTAKNIQYF. V usage is TRBV29-1 and J usage is TRBJ2-4; the match to TRBD1 covers 7 bases. CDR3 length: 16 residues. Trimming removed 0 bases from V and 0 bases from J; junction bases left unmatched: 5. CDR1 SQVTM and CDR2 ANQGSEA come from the germline V gene.

V and J are TRBV7-9 and TRBJ1-1; D is uncertain. Between the trimmed V and J ends, which lost 2 bases and 4 bases, there was a span of 11 bases. The CDR3 has 14 amino acids. Germline CDR1 is SEHNR and CDR2 is FQNEAQ (reference sequence). In DNA, the CDR3 is TGTGCCAGCAGCTTACTCGACACCGCCACTGAAGCTTTCTTT. This translates into CASSLLDTATEAFF.

This clone came up once. The chain is built from TRBV30 and TRBJ1-1, with D tentatively TRBD1 (6 bases). Germline V gives CDR1 GTSNPN, CDR2 SVGIG (reference sequence). The CDR3 is made up of 14 amino acids. V was cut by 2 bases and J by 5 bases, with 15 bases left in between. CDR3 residues: CAWSRLTRGTEAFF. The CDR3 DNA reads TGTGCCTGGAGTCGCCTAACCAGGGGAACTGAAGCTTTCTTT.

This chain uses TRBV7-3 with TRBJ2-2; D is perhaps TRBD2 (5 bases). Germline V gene data show CDR1 as SGHTA and CDR2 as FQGTGA. The CDR3 spans 14 residues. The V end lost 10 bases, the J end lost 1 base, and 13 bases lay between the germline ends. CDR3 residues: CATRSGVNTGELFF. CDR3 DNA sequence: TGTGCCACCCGCAGCGGAGTGAACACCGGGGAGCTGTTTTTT. Complete variable domain (other parts from reference TRBV7-3 and TRBJ2-2): GAGVSQTPSNKVTEKGKYVELRCDPISGHTALYWYRQSLGQGPEFLIYFQGTGAADDSGLPNDRFFAVRPEGSVSTLKIQRTERGDSAVYLCATRSGVNTGELFFGEGSRLTVL.

The J gene is TRBJ2-5, the V gene TRBV6-6; 8 positions agree with TRBD1. CDR3 length: 14 residues. Per germline, CDR1 MNHNY and CDR2 SVGAGI (reference sequence). The V and J ends lost 5 bases and 2 bases, in that order; junction bases with no gene match: 4. This chain's CDR3 is CASSTRQGQETQYF. The CDR3 region has the DNA TGTGCCAGCAGTACCAGACAGGGGCAAGAGACCCAGTACTTC.

The V and J genes are TRBV7-2 and TRBJ2-2; D unresolved. Germline assignment: CDR1 SGHTA and CDR2 FQGNSA. The CDR3 is made up of 13 amino acids. The V end was cut by 2 bases, the J end by 8 bases, with 9 bases between. The CDR3 coding sequence is TGTGCCAGCAGCTTAAGCATCTTGGGGGAGCTGTTTTTT. Protein product: CASSLSILGELFF.

This clone was recorded once. The genes are TRBV4-3 and TRBJ2-7; 7 nucleotides line up with TRBD1. Germline V gene data show CDR1 as LGHNA and CDR2 as YSLEER. V shed 4 bases, J shed 2 bases, and the junction held 11 bases outside the gene matches. There are 16 residues in the CDR3. This CDR3 reads CASSPYSDRAPYEQYF. In nucleotides, the CDR3 is TGCGCCAGCAGCCCTTACTCCGACAGGGCCCCCTACGAGCAGTACTTC.

This clone was observed a single time. This chain connects TRBV24-1 to TRBJ2-7; TRBD1 matches 8 bases. Germline trimming cut 5 bases from V and 1 base from J; bases unmatched to any gene: 3. The CDR3 runs 14 residues. Per germline, CDR1 KGHDR and CDR2 SFDVKD. As DNA, the CDR3 is TGTGCCACCAGTGTCTGGACAGGGTCCTACGAGCAGTACTTC. It translates to CATSVWTGSYEQYF.

The chain couples TRBV5-4 to TRBJ1-6, with D maybe TRBD1 (6 bases). The CDR3 extends over 14 amino acids. Germline loops: CDR1 SGHNT, CDR2 YYREEE (reference sequence). V gave up 5 bases and J gave up 8 bases, with 14 bases separating them. CDR3 protein: CASSLGQFDSPLHF. The DNA for the CDR3 is TGTGCCAGCAGTCTCGGACAGTTTGATTCACCCCTCCACTTT.

V is TRBV25-1 and J is TRBJ1-1, with D maybe TRBD1 (5 bases). This CDR3 has 14 residues. Germline assignment: CDR1 MGHDK and CDR2 SYGVNS. The V and J ends lost 1 base and 1 base respectively, with 7 bases between them. CDR3 sequence (DNA): TGTGCCAGCAGTGAATCGGGGGAGAACACTGAAGCTTTCTTT. This encodes CASSESGENTEAFF.

J is TRBJ2-7 and V is TRBV11-2; D remains ambiguous. Between the trimmed V and J ends, which lost 5 bases and 0 bases, there was a span of 2 bases. Germline CDR1 reads SGHAT; CDR2 reads FQNNGV. The CDR3 is 11 residues long. DNA of the CDR3: TGTGCCAGCAGCCGCTCCTACGAGCAGTACTTC. Protein product: CASSRSYEQYF. The whole variable domain, remainder taken from reference TRBV11-2 and TRBJ2-7, is EAGVAQSPRYKIIEKRQSVAFWCNPISGHATLYWYQQILGQGPKLLIQFQNNGVVDDSQLPKDRFSAERLKGVDSTLKIQPAKLEDSAVYLCASSRSYEQYFGPGTRLTVT.

V gene TRBV25-1 combines with J gene TRBJ2-1, with TRBD2 identical over 11 bases. This CDR3 spans 15 amino acids. Losses at the gene ends were 5 bases for V and 7 bases for J; bases not matched to a gene: 7. From germline, CDR1 is MGHDK and CDR2 SYGVNS. CDR3 DNA: TGTGCCAGCAGTAGGGGACTAGCGGAGTCAAATGAGCAGTTCTTC. Encoded protein: CASSRGLAESNEQFF. Looking up the rest from reference TRBV25-1 and TRBJ2-1 gives the full variable domain: EADIYQTPRYLVIGTGKKITLECSQTMGHDKMYWYQQDPGMELHLIHYSYGVNSTEKGDLSSESTVSRIRTEHFPLTLESARPSHTSQYLCASSRGLAESNEQFFGPGTRLTVL.

This chain connects TRBV3-1 (or the pseudogene TRBV3-2) to TRBJ1-2; 8 bases are a match to TRBD1. Germline lookup yields CDR1 LGHDT and CDR2 YNNKEL (reference sequence). V was pared by 3 bases and J by 4 bases, with 4 bases of the junction left unmatched. The CDR3 sequence is 14 residues long. The CDR3 DNA follows: TGTGCCAGCAGCCAGACAGGGGATGTCTATGGCTACACCTTC. Its translation is CASSQTGDVYGYTF.

The V and J genes are TRBV29-1 and TRBJ2-3, with D uncertain. The germline V gene has CDR1 SQVTM and CDR2 ANQGSEA. V lost 2 bases, J lost 2 bases, and 14 bases lay in between. This CDR3 spans 15 amino acids. For the CDR3, the DNA is TGCAGCGTTGAATTCCAGCGTACCTCCACAGATACGCAGTATTTT. This gives the protein CSVEFQRTSTDTQYF.

The chain couples TRBV20-1 to TRBJ2-7, with 14 bases aligning to TRBD2. Germline V gene lookup returns CDR1 DFQATT and CDR2 SNEGSKA (reference sequence). The CDR3 is 17 residues long. J gave up 7 bases and V 3 bases, and 14 bases lay outside the gene matches. The CDR3 protein is CSASTGLAGGNEGEQYF. CDR3 nucleotides: TGCAGTGCTAGTACCGGACTAGCGGGAGGCAACGAAGGGGAGCAGTACTTC.

The chain couples TRBV24-1 to TRBJ2-2, with TRBD2 matching over 10 bases. The CDR3 covers 15 residues. Germline V gene sequence: CDR1 KGHDR, CDR2 SFDVKD. J lost 0 bases, V lost 6 bases, and 0 bases had no gene match. CDR3 sequence: CATSSGRANTGELFF. The CDR3 coding sequence is TGTGCCACCAGTAGCGGGAGGGCGAACACCGGGGAGCTGTTTTTT.

The genes are TRBV7-9 and TRBJ1-2; the D is unclear. Trimming took off 0 bases at V and 0 bases at J, with 14 bases between the two ends. The CDR3 has 17 amino acids. Germline CDR1 SEHNR, CDR2 FQNEAQ (reference sequence). CDR3 residues: CASSLAEIWAPNYGYTF. DNA for the CDR3: TGTGCCAGCAGCTTAGCGGAAATCTGGGCGCCTAACTATGGCTACACCTTC.

This clone was counted only a few times. The V gene is TRBV7-9, the J gene TRBJ2-7, with no clear D. This CDR3 is 14 amino acids long. Germline lookup yields CDR1 SEHNR and CDR2 FQNEAQ (reference sequence). The V gene lost 1 base and the J gene lost 3 bases, with 10 bases spanning the gap. CDR3 sequence (DNA): TGTGCCAGCAGCTTAGACAGCCCTTTCTACGAGCAGTACTTC. Amino acid sequence: CASSLDSPFYEQYF.

This rearrangement joins TRBV7-9 to TRBJ2-1; the match to TRBD2 covers 14 bases. This CDR3 is built from 17 residues. J gave up 7 bases and V 8 bases, and 13 bases lay outside the gene matches. The V gene's germline CDR1 is SEHNR and CDR2 FQNEAQ (reference sequence). As DNA, the CDR3 is TGTGCCAGCCCCGTGGGGACTAGCGGGAGAGCGGCGAATGAGCAGTTCTTC. Translating gives CASPVGTSGRAANEQFF.

The chain couples TRBV6-6 to TRBJ2-5, with TRBD2 identical over 13 bases. The germline V gene has CDR1 MNHNY and CDR2 SVGAGI (reference sequence). The CDR3 sequence is 15 residues long. The V and J ends lost 6 bases and 7 bases, in that order; junction bases with no gene match: 8. In nucleotides, the CDR3 is TGTGCCAGCAGAGGGACTAGCGGGGCGGGGGGGACCCAGTACTTC. Translation gives CASRGTSGAGGTQYF.

The chain is built from TRBV27 and TRBJ2-2; perhaps TRBD2 as D (5 bases). The CDR3 contains 16 residues. The V gene's germline CDR1 is MNHEY and CDR2 SMNVEV (reference sequence). Trimming cost V 2 bases and J 5 bases, with 15 bases left between them. The CDR3, as DNA: TGTGCCAGCAGTTTAACTAGAGGTGCCTTTACCGGGGAGCTGTTTTTT. It specifies CASSLTRGAFTGELFF.

The chain employs TRBV5-1 and TRBJ1-6; 7 bases match TRBD1. Germline lookup yields CDR1 SGHRS and CDR2 YFSETQ. This CDR3 comprises 15 residues. V lost 0 bases, J lost 6 bases, and 3 bases stayed unmatched. The CDR3 here is CASSLGTGRNSPLHF. CDR3 coding DNA: TGCGCCAGCAGCTTGGGGACAGGTCGTAATTCACCCCTCCACTTT.

This sequence joins TRBV10-3 and TRBJ2-6, with TRBD1 matching over 7 bases. J lost 0 bases, V lost 6 bases, and 20 bases had no gene match. This CDR3 has 21 amino acids. Germline CDR1 and CDR2: ENHRY and SYGVKD. The CDR3 sequence: CAIRDGPNWDSFSSGANVLTF. As DNA, the CDR3 is TGTGCCATCAGGGACGGACCTAATTGGGACAGTTTTTCCTCTGGGGCCAACGTCCTGACTTTC.

V gene TRBV19 combines with J gene TRBJ1-2; 7 bases line up with TRBD1. Germline values: CDR1 LNHDA, CDR2 SQIVND (reference sequence). This CDR3 region has 14 residues. V lost 5 bases to trimming and J lost 5 bases; unmatched junction nucleotides: 8. CDR3 in DNA: TGTGCCAGTAGTCGAGGGGGCGCGACTTATGGCTACACCTTC. Encoded protein: CASSRGGATYGYTF. The variable domain in full, with the rest retrieved from reference TRBV19 and TRBJ1-2, is DGGITQSPKYLFRKEGQNVTLSCEQNLNHDAMYWYRQDPGQGLRLIYYSQIVNDFQKGDIAEGYSVSREKKESFPLTVTSAQKNPTAFYLCASSRGGATYGYTFGSGTRLTVV.

The chain couples TRBV30 to TRBJ2-1; 11 bases are shared with TRBD2. Unmatched junction bases numbered 6, after V lost 0 bases and J lost 8 bases. The germline gives CDR1 GTSNPN, CDR2 SVGIG (reference sequence). The CDR3 is 15 amino acids. The CDR3 nucleotides are TGTGCCTGGAGTGTACTACTAGCGGGAGAGGATGAGCAGTTCTTC. This codes for CAWSVLLAGEDEQFF. The variable domain in full, with the rest retrieved from reference TRBV30 and TRBJ2-1, is SQTIHQWPATLVQPVGSPLSLECTVEGTSNPNLYWYRQAAGRGLQLLFYSVGIGQISSEVPQNLSASRPQDRQFILSSKKLLLSDSGFYLCAWSVLLAGEDEQFFGPGTRLTVL.